This T cell receptor (beta chain) was captured by sequencing in a study of blood T cell repertoires in COVID-19. Study context: Spain, Italy and the United States supplied samples that represented acute and convalescent COVID-19.

Germline V gene sequence: CDR1 SGHRS, CDR2 YFSETQ. This CDR3 is built from 13 residues. With 4 bases removed from V and 4 bases from J, the gap between germline ends came to 9 bases. As handled by the study authors: By means of reference gene primer amplification, nucleated cell counts were estimated. TCRdb's copy holds only in-frame clones and misses some; the assay was immunoSEQ multiplex PCR. V, J and clone size are taken as reported in that table, and D and trimming were inferred from the DNA itself. Of about 74,000 clones in the sample, about nine tenths were seen once. Sequencing used peripheral blood. The genes are TRBV5-1 and TRBJ1-5, with D unclear. The sequence was obtained from a human donor in a cohort sampled during active COVID-19. The CDR3 DNA follows: TGCGCCAGCAGCGGCGGGCTGAATCAGCCCCAGCATTTT. Translation: CASSGGLNQPQHF.